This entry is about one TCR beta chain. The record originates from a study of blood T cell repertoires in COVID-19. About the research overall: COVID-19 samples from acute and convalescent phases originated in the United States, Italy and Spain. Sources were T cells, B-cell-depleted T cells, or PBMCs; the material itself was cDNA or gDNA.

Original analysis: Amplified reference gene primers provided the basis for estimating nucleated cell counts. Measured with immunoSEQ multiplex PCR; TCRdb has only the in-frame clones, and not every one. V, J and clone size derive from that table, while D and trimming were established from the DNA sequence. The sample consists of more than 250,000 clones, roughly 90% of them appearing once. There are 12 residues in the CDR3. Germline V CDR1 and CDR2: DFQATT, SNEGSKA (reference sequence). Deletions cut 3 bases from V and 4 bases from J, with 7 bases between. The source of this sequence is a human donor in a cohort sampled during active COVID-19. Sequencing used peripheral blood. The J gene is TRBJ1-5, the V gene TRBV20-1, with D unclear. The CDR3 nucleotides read TGCAGTGCTAGTAGCACTAATCAGCCCCAGCATTTT. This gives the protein CSASSTNQPQHF.